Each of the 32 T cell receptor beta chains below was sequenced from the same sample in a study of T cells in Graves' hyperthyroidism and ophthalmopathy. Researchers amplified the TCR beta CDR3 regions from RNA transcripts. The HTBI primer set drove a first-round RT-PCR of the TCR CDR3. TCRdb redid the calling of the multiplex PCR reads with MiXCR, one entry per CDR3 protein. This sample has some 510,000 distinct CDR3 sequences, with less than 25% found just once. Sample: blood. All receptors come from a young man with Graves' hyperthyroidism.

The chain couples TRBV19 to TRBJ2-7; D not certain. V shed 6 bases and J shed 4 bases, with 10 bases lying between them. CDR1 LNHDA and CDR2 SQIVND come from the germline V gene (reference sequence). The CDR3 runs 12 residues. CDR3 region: CASSKTPYEQYF. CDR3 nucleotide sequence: TGTGCCAGTAGCAAAACGCCTTACGAGCAGTACTTC.

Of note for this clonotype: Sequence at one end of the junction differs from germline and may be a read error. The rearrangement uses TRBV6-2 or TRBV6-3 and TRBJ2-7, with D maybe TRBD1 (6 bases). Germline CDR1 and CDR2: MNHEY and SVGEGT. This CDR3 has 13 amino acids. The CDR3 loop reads CASSPGTSYEQCF. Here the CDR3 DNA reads TGTGCCAGCAGTCCCGGGACATCCTACGAGCAGTGCTTC.

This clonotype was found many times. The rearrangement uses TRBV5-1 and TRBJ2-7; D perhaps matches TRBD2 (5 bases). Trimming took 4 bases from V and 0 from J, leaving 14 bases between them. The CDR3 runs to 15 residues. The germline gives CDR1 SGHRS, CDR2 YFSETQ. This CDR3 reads CASSLLDSFSYEQYF. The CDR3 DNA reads TGCGCCAGCAGCCTCTTGGACTCATTCTCCTACGAGCAGTACTTC.

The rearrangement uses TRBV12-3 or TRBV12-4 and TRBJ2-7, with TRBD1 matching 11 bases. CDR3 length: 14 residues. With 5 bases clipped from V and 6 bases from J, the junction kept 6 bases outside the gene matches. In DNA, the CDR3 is TGTGCCAGCAGTCCGGGACAGGGGGTGGTCGAGCAGTACTTC. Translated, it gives CASSPGQGVVEQYF.

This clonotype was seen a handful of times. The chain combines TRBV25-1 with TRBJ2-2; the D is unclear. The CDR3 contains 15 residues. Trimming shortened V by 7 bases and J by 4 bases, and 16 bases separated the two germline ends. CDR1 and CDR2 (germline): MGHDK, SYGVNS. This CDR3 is CASIIRSLGTGELFF. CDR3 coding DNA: TGTGCCAGCATTATAAGGTCCCTGGGCACCGGGGAGCTGTTTTTT.

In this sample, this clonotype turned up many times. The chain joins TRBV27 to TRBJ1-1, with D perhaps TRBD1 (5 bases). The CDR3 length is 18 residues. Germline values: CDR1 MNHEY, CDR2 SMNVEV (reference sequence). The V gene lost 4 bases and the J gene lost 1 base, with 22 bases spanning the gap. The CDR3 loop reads CASSSAGRGSPGNTEAFF. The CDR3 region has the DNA TGTGCCAGCAGTTCCGCAGGCCGGGGGTCCCCTGGGAACACTGAAGCTTTCTTT.

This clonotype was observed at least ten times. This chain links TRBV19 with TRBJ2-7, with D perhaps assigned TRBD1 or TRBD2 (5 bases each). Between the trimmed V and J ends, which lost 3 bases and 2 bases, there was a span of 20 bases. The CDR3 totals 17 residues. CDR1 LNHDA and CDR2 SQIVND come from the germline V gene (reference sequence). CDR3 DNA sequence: TGTGCCAGTAGTATTAGGTCCGGGACGGAGACCACCTACGAGCAGTACTTC. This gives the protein CASSIRSGTETTYEQYF.

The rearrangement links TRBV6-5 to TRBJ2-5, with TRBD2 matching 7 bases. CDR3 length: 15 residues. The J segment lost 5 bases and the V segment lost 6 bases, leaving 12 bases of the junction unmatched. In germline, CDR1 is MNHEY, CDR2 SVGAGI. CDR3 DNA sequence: TGTGCCAGCAGCTACCTTACTAGCGTCGCGGAGACCCAGTACTTC. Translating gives CASSYLTSVAETQYF.

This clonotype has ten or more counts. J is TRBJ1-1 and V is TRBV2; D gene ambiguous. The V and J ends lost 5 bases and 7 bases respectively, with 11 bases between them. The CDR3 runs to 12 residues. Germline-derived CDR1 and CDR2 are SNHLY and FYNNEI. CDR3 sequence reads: CASSPGEIEAFF. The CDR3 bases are TGTGCCAGCAGTCCTGGAGAGATTGAAGCTTTCTTT.

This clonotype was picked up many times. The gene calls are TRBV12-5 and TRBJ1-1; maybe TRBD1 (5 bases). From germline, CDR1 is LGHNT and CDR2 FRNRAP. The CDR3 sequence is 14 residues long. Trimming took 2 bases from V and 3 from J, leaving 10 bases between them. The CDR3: CASGLSQGDTEAFF. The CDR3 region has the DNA TGTGCTAGTGGTTTGAGTCAGGGCGACACTGAAGCTTTCTTT.

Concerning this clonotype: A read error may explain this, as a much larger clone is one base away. CDR3 sequence reads: CACSEHAGYSNTEAFF. CDR3 bases: TGTGCCTGCAGTGAACATGCGGGGTACTCGAACACTGAAGCTTTCTTT. V is TRBV2 and J is TRBJ1-1; D is undetermined. This CDR3 region has 16 residues. Per the germline V gene, CDR1 is SNHLY and CDR2 is FYNNEI. The variable domain in full, completed from reference TRBV2 and TRBJ1-1, reads EPEVTQTPSHQVTQMGQEVILRCVPISNHLYFYWYRQILGQKVEFLVSFYNNEISEKSEIFDDQFSVERPDGSNFTLKIRSTKLEDSAMYFCACSEHAGYSNTEAFFGQGTRLTVV.

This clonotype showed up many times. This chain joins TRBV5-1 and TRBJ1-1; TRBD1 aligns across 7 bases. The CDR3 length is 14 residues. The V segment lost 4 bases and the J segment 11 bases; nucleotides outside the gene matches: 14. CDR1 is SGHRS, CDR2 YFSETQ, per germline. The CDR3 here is CASSPPRQGQGAFF. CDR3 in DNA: TGCGCCAGCAGCCCACCACGACAGGGCCAAGGGGCTTTCTTT. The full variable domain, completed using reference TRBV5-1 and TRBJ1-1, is KAGVTQTPRYLIKTRGQQVTLSCSPISGHRSVSWYQQTPGQGLQFLFEYFSETQRNKGNFPGRFSGRQFSNSRSEMNVSTLELGDSALYLCASSPPRQGQGAFFGQGTRLTVV.

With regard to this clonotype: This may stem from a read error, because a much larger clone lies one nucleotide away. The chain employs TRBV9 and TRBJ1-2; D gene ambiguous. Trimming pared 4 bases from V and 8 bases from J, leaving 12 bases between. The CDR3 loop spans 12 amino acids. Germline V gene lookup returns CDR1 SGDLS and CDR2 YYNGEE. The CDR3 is CASSWGIWGYTF. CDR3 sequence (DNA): TGTGCCAGCAGCTGGGGTATATGGGGCTACACCTTC.

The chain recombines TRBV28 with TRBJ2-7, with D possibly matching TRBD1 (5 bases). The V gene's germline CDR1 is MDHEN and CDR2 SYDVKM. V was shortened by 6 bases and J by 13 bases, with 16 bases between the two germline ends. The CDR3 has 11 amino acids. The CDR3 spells CASSRDSLVYF. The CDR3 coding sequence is TGTGCCAGCAGCCGCGACAGCCTAGTATACTTC.

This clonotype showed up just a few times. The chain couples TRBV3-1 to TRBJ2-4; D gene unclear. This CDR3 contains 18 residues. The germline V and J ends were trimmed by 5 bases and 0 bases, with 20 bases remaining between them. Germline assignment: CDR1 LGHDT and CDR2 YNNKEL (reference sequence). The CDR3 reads CASSRFLGPLEAKNIQYF. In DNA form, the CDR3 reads TGTGCCAGCAGCAGATTTCTCGGGCCTTTAGAAGCCAAAAACATTCAGTACTTC.

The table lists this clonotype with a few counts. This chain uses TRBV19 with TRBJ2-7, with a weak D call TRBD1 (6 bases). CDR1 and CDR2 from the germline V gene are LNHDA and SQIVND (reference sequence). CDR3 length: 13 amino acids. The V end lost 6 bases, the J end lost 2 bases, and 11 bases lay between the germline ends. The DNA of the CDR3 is TGTGCCAGTAGGAATACAGGGACCTACGAGCAGTACTTC. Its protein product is CASRNTGTYEQYF.

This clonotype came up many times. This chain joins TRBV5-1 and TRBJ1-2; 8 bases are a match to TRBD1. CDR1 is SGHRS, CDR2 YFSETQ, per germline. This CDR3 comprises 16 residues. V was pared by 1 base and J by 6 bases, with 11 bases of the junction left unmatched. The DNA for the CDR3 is TGCGCCAGCAGCTTGTTCGGGACAGGAAAGGGGAATGGCTACACCTTC. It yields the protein CASSLFGTGKGNGYTF. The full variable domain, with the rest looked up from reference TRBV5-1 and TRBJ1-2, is KAGVTQTPRYLIKTRGQQVTLSCSPISGHRSVSWYQQTPGQGLQFLFEYFSETQRNKGNFPGRFSGRQFSNSRSEMNVSTLELGDSALYLCASSLFGTGKGNGYTFGSGTRLTVV.

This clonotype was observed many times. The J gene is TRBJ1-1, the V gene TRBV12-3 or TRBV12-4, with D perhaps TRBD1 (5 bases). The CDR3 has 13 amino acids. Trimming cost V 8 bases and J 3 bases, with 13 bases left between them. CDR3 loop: CASEGLPYTEAFF. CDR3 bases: TGTGCCAGCGAGGGACTCCCGTACACTGAAGCTTTCTTT.

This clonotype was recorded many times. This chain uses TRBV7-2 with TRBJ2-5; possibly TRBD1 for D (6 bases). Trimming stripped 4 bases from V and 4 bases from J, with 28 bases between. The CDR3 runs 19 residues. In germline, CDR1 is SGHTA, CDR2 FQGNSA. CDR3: CASSSNPVQGRSLAETQYF. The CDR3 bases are TGTGCCAGCAGCTCGAACCCGGTACAGGGACGTAGTCTAGCAGAGACCCAGTACTTC. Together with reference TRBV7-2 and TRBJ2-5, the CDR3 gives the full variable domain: GAGVSQSPSNKVTEKGKDVELRCDPISGHTALYWYRQSLGQGLEFLIYFQGNSAPDKSGLPSDRFSAERTGGSVSTLTIQRTQQEDSAVYLCASSSNPVQGRSLAETQYFGPGTRLLVL.

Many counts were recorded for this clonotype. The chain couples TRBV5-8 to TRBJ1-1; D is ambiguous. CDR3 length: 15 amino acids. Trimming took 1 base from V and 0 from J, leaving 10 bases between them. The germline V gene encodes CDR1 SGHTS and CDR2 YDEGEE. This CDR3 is CASSLIPGLNTEAFF. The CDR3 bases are TGTGCCAGCAGCTTGATACCCGGATTGAACACTGAAGCTTTCTTT.

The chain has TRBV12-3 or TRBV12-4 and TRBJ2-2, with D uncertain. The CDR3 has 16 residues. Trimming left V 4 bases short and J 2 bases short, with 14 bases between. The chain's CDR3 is CASSWASGPNTGELFF. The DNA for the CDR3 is TGTGCCAGCAGTTGGGCCTCCGGACCTAACACCGGGGAGCTGTTTTTT.

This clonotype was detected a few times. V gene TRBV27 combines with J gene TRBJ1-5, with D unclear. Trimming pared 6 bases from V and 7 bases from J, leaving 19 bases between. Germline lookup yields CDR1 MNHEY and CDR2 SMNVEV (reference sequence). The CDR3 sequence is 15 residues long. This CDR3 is CASRKMMQSRQPQHF. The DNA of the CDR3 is TGTGCCAGCAGAAAAATGATGCAGTCCCGACAGCCCCAGCATTTT.

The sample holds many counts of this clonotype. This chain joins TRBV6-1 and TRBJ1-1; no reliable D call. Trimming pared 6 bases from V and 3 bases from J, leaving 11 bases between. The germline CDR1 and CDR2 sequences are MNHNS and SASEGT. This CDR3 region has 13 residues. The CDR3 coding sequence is TGTGCCAGCAGAATTACAGCGGACACTGAAGCTTTCTTT. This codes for CASRITADTEAFF.

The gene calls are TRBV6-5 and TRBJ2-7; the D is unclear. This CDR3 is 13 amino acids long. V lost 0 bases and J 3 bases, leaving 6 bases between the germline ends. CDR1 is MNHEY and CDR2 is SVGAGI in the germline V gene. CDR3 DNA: TGTGCCAGCAGTTACTCAGGGATCTACGAGCAGTACTTC. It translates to CASSYSGIYEQYF.

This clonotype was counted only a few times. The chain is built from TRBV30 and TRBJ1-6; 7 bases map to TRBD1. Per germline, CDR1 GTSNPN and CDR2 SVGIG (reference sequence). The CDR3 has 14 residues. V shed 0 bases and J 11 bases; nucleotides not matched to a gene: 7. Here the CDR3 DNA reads TGTGCCTGGAGTGTATTACAGGGGCAGGCACCCCTCCACTTT. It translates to CAWSVLQGQAPLHF. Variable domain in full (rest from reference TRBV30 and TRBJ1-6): SQTIHQWPATLVQPVGSPLSLECTVEGTSNPNLYWYRQAAGRGLQLLFYSVGIGQISSEVPQNLSASRPQDRQFILSSKKLLLSDSGFYLCAWSVLQGQAPLHFGNGTRLTVT.

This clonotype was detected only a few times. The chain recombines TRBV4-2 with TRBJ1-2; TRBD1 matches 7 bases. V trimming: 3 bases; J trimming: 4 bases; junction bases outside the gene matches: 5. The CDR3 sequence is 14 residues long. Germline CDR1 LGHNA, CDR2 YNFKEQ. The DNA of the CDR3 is TGTGCCAGCAGCCAGGGGACAGCCTTCTATGGCTACACCTTC. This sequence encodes CASSQGTAFYGYTF.

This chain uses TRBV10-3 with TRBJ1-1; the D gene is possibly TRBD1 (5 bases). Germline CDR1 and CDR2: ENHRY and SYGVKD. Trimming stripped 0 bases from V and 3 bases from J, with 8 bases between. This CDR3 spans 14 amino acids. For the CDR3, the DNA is TGTGCCATCAGTGAGTCAGAGGGGTACACTGAAGCTTTCTTT. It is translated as CAISESEGYTEAFF.

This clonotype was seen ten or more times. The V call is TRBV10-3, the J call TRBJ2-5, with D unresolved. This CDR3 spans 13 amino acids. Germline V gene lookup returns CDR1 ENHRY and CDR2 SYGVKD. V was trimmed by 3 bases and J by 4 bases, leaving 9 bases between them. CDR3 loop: CAISDGLLETQYF. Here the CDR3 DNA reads TGTGCCATCAGTGATGGGCTCCTAGAGACCCAGTACTTC.

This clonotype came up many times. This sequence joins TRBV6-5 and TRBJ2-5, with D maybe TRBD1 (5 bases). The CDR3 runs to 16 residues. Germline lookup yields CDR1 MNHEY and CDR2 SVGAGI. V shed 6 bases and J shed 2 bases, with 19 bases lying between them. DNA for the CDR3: TGTGCCAGCAGCCGTGGGGCTCCACCAGCTCAAGAGACCCAGTACTTC. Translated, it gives CASSRGAPPAQETQYF.

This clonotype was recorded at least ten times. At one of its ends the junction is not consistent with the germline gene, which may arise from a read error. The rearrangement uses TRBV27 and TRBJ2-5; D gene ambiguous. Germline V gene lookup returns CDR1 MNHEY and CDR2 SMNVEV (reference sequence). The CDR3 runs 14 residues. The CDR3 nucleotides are TGTGCCAGCAGTCTATCTGAGTTGGCGGAGACCCAGTACTTC. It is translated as CASSLSELAETQYF.

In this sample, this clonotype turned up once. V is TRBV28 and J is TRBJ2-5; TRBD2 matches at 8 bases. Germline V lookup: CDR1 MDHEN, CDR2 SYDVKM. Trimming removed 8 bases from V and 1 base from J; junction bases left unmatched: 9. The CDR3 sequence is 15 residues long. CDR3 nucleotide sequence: TGTGCCAGCCGAGGGGCGGGAGGAGTCCAAGAGACCCAGTACTTC. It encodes CASRGAGGVQETQYF.

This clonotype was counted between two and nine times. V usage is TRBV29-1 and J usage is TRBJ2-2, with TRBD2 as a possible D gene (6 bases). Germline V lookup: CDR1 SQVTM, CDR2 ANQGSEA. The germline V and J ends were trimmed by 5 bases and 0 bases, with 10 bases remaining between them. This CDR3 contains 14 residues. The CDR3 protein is CSVRDLSNTGELFF. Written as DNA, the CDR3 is TGCAGCGTTCGGGACTTATCGAACACCGGGGAGCTGTTTTTT.